The 5 T cell receptor beta chains below all came from one sample that was sequenced in a study of blood T cell repertoires in COVID-19. Data came from immunoSEQ multiplex PCR; TCRdb stores just in-frame clones and leaves some out. Altogether 390,000 or so clones are present, roughly 85% being singletons, with the ten largest covering under 1.5%. The specimen was peripheral blood. Receptor source: a woman under 40 with active or convalescent COVID-19.

The rearrangement joins TRBV29-1 to TRBJ1-1; 10 bases map to TRBD1. Germline V gene lookup returns CDR1 SQVTM and CDR2 ANQGSEA. The CDR3 runs to 13 residues. V lost 7 bases to trimming and J lost 2 bases; unmatched junction nucleotides: 4. Written as DNA, the CDR3 is TGCAGCGCTAGACAGGGGGCTAACACTGAAGCTTTCTTT. This codes for CSARQGANTEAFF.

The rearrangement joins TRBV7-9 to TRBJ2-1; 9 positions match TRBD1. CDR3 length: 16 amino acids. CDR1 SEHNR and CDR2 FQNEAQ come from the germline V gene (reference sequence). With V trimmed by 4 bases and J by 6 bases, 10 bases remained unmatched. CDR3 sequence reads: CASSSERDRAPNEQFF. As DNA, the CDR3 is TGTGCCAGCAGCTCGGAGAGGGACAGGGCCCCCAATGAGCAGTTCTTC.

This sequence joins TRBV6-4 and TRBJ1-6; D is uncertain. This CDR3 region has 13 residues. Trimming shortened V by 4 bases and J by 7 bases, and 8 bases separated the two germline ends. Per the germline V gene, CDR1 is MRHNA and CDR2 is SNTAGT. CDR3 coding DNA: TGTGCCAGCAGTGGGACGGGGAATTCACCCCTCCACTTT. This gives the protein CASSGTGNSPLHF.

The chain is built from TRBV12-5 and TRBJ2-1; possibly TRBD1 for D (5 bases). CDR3 length: 16 residues. V lost 1 base, J lost 2 bases, and 12 bases lay in between. From germline, CDR1 is LGHNT and CDR2 FRNRAP. The chain's CDR3 is CASGLGTTPTYNEQFF. The CDR3 DNA follows: TGTGCTAGTGGTTTGGGGACAACACCAACCTACAATGAGCAGTTCTTC.

This clone was counted a single time. As DNA, the CDR3 is TGTGCCAGCAGCTTAACCGGGACAGGGAGTAGCTACACCTTC. Translation: CASSLTGTGSSYTF. This chain joins TRBV11-2 and TRBJ1-2, with 9 bases matching TRBD1. The CDR3 runs 14 residues. V shed 2 bases and J 9 bases; nucleotides not matched to a gene: 7. The germline CDR1 and CDR2 sequences are SGHAT and FQNNGV.